The clone carrying this T cell receptor beta chain was seen a handful of times. This specimen comes from a study of blood T cells in healthy people across ages. Alongside a J-beta primer mix, a sample-barcoded 5' primer served in a second PCR lasting roughly 7 to 12 cycles. Each CDR3 protein is one row after TCRdb ran MiXCR on the 5' RACE reads. This sample carries hundreds of thousands of distinct CDR3 sequences, roughly 50% of them seen once, and the ten largest clones take around 32%. Germline CDR1 SQVTM, CDR2 ANQGSEA. This CDR3 contains 14 residues. V was shortened by 3 bases and J by 5 bases, with 16 bases between the two germline ends.

The sequencing sample was made of blood. This TCR was recovered from a woman aged 55-70 years in good health. The V and J genes are TRBV29-1 and TRBJ1-1, with a tentative D call TRBD1 (5 bases). CDR3 in amino acids: CSVDEKGAGTEAFF. The CDR3 DNA sequence: TGCAGCGTTGATGAAAAAGGGGCGGGTACTGAAGCTTTCTTT.